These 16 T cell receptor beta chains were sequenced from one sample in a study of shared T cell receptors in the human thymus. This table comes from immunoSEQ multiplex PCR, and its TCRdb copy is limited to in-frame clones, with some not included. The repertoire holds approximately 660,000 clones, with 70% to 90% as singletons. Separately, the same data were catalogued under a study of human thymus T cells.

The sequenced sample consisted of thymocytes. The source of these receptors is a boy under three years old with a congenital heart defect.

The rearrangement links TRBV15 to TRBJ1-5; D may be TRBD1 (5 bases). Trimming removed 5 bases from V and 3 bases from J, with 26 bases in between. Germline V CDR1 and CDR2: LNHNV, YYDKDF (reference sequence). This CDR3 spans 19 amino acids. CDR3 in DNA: TGTGCCACCAGCCTCAGAAAGGGAGGGGTAGACAGCAACAATCAGCCCCAGCATTTT. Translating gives CATSLRKGGVDSNNQPQHF.

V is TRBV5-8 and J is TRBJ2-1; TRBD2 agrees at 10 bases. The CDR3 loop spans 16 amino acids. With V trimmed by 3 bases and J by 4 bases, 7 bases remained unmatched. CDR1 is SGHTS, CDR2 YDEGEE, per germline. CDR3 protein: CASSCKREGLYNEQFF. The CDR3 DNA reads TGTGCCAGCAGCTGTAAGCGGGAGGGTTTGTACAATGAGCAGTTCTTC.

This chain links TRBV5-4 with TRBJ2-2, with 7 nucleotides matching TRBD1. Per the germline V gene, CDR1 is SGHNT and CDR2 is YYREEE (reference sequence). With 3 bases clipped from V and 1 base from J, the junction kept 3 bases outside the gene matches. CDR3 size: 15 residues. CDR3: CASSWDSRNTGELFF. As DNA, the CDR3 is TGTGCCAGCAGCTGGGACAGCCGGAACACCGGGGAGCTGTTTTTT.

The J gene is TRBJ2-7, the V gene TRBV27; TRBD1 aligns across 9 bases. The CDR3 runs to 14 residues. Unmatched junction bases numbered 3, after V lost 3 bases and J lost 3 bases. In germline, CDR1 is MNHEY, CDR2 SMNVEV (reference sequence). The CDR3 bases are TGTGCCAGCAGTTTGGGACAGGGCAACTACGAGCAGTACTTC. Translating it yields CASSLGQGNYEQYF.

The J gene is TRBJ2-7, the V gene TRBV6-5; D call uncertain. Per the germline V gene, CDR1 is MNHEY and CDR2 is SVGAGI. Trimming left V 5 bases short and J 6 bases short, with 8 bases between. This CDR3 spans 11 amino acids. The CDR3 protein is CASSHNSEQYF. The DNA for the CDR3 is TGTGCCAGCAGTCATAACAGCGAGCAGTACTTC.

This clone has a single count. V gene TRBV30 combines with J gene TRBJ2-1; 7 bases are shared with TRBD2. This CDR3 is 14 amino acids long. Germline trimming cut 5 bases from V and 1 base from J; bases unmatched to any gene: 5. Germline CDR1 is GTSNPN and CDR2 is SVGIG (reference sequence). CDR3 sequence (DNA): TGTGCCTGGGGCCGGGGGGTTTCCTACAATGAGCAGTTCTTC. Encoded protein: CAWGRGVSYNEQFF.

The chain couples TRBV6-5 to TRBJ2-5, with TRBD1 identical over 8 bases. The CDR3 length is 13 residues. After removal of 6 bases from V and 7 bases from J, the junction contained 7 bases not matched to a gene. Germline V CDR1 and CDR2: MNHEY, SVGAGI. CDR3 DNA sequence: TGTGCCAGCAGAGACAGGGGCAATGGGACCCAGTACTTC. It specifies CASRDRGNGTQYF.

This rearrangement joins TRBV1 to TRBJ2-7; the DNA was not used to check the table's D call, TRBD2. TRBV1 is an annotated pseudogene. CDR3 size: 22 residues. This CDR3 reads CTSSQDLEGGLRGGRVHYEQYF. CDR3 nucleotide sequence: TGCACCAGCAGCCAAGATCTTGAGGGTGGTCTTCGGGGGGGGCGGGTCCACTACGAGCAGTACTTC.

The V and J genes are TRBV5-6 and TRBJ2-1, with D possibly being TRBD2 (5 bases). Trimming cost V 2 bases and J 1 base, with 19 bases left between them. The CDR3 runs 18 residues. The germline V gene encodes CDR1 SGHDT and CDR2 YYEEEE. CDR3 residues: CASSLDDGGPGSYNEQFF. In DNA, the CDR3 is TGTGCCAGCAGCTTAGATGACGGTGGGCCGGGGTCCTACAATGAGCAGTTCTTC. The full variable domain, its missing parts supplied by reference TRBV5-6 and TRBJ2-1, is DAGVTQSPTHLIKTRGQQVTLRCSPKSGHDTVSWYQQALGQGPQFIFQYYEEEERQRGNFPDRFSGHQFPNYSSELNVNALLLGDSALYLCASSLDDGGPGSYNEQFFGPGTRLTVL.

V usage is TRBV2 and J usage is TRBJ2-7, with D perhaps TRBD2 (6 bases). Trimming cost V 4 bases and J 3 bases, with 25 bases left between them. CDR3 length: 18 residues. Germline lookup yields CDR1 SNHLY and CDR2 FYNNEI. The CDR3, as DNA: TGTGCCAGCAGTGCTTTGGGTAGGGCTAGCGTTGGAGACTACGAGCAGTACTTC. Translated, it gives CASSALGRASVGDYEQYF.

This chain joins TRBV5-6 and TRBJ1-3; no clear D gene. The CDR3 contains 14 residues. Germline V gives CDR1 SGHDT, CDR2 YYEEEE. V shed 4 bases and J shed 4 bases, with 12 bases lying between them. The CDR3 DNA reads TGTGCCAGCAGCCTCGGAGATCGGGGAAACACCATATATTTT. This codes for CASSLGDRGNTIYF.

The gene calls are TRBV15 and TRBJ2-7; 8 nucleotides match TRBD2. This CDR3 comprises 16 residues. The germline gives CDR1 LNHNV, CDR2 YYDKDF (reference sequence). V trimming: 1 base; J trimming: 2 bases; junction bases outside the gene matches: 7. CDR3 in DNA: TGTGCCACCAGCAGAGGTAACGGACTAGCACCCTACGAGCAGTACTTC. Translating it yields CATSRGNGLAPYEQYF.

CDR3 DNA sequence: TGTGCCAGCACCGGTTCTGGTAGCGGGAGTGGGGGTGAGCAGTTCTTC. This gives the protein CASTGSGSGSGGEQFF. The V gene is TRBV6-4, the J gene TRBJ2-1; 9 positions match TRBD2. The V gene end was trimmed by 7 bases and the J gene end by 9 bases; junction bases not matched to a gene: 16. CDR1 is MRHNA, CDR2 SNTAGT, per germline. The CDR3 totals 16 residues.

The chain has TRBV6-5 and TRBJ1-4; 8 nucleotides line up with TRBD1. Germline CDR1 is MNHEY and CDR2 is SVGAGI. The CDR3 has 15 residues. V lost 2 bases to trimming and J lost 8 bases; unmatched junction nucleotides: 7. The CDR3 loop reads CASSYHDRGGEKLFF. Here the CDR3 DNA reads TGTGCCAGCAGTTACCATGACAGGGGCGGGGAAAAACTGTTTTTT.

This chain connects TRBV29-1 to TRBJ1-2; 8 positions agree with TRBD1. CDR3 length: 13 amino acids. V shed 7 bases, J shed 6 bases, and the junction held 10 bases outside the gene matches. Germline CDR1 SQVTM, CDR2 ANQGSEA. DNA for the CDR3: TGCAGCGCTTCGACAGGGGTTGACAATGGCTACACCTTC. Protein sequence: CSASTGVDNGYTF.

Here the CDR3 reads CASSPSGGGNTGELFF. In nucleotides, the CDR3 is TGTGCCAGCAGTCCGTCTGGCGGGGGGAACACCGGGGAGCTGTTTTTT. The chain links TRBV27 to TRBJ2-2, with 7 positions matching TRBD2. V shed 5 bases and J 1 base; nucleotides not matched to a gene: 7. There are 16 residues in the CDR3. Germline V CDR1 and CDR2: MNHEY, SMNVEV (reference sequence).